The T cell receptor (beta chain) described here comes from a study of Graves' ophthalmopathy and Graves' hyperthyroidism. The TCR beta CDR3 regions underwent amplification from RNA transcripts. RT-PCR with HTBI primers came first, then second-round multiplex PCR. TCRdb reprocessed the multiplex PCR reads via MiXCR and lists one record per CDR3 protein. The data contain some 1.1 million distinct CDR3 sequences, approximately 35% of them singletons. Hyperthyroidism patients were newly diagnosed, under 2 months' duration, aged 18 to 65. Clinicians diagnosed using symptoms, serum thyroxine, TRAb, thyroid ultrasound and orbital computed tomography. V dropped 4 bases and J dropped 1; count of bases not matched to a gene: 23. The CDR3 consists of 21 residues. CDR1 and CDR2 from the germline V gene are SQVTM and ANQGSEA. This clonotype was picked up one time.

This receptor was taken from an adult man with Graves' hyperthyroidism. The sequencing input was peripheral blood or thyroid tissue (not recorded which). The V call is TRBV29-1, the J call TRBJ1-1, with 11 bases lining up with TRBD1. CDR3 region: CSVVTSGTNTGTGGRNTEAFF. The DNA of the CDR3 is TGCAGCGTTGTGACTAGCGGCACTAACACCGGGACAGGGGGTAGGAACACTGAAGCTTTCTTT.